This T cell receptor beta chain emerged from a study of T cell changes during pregnancy in multiple sclerosis. Assay: immunoSEQ multiplex PCR; the TCRdb copy retains only in-frame clones and omits some. The sample contains roughly 64,000 clones, roughly 96% of which appear only once. This CDR3 contains 13 residues. Deletions cut 0 bases from V and 3 bases from J, with 7 bases between. Germline CDR1 and CDR2: SGHDT and YYEEEE. The sequencing here drew on CD8+ T cells from peripheral blood mononuclear cells, taken after pregnancy. The chain has TRBV5-6 and TRBJ2-7, with D perhaps TRBD2 (5 bases). The clonotype was recovered from a female donor with multiple sclerosis, enrolled in a pregnancy study. CDR3 sequence: CASSLEGDYEQYF. In DNA, the CDR3 is TGTGCCAGCAGCTTGGAGGGAGACTACGAGCAGTACTTC.